This TCR beta chain comes out of a study of cytomegalovirus exposure and HLA in healthy donors. Study findings and constraints: A highly shared variant cluster was judged a likely technical artifact.

In the PCR, 60 Vbeta and 13 Jbeta primers were used. Assay: immunoSEQ multiplex PCR; the TCRdb copy retains only in-frame clones and omits some. Of 130,000 or so clones listed, approximately 82% are singletons. CDR1 and CDR2 (germline): SGHRS, YFSETQ. This CDR3 contains 16 residues. The V end lost 0 bases, the J end lost 4 bases, and 16 bases lay between the germline ends. As for this clone: Its matching antigen is unknown.

The sample was PBMCs. This rearrangement joins TRBV5-1 to TRBJ1-2; D is perhaps TRBD1 (6 bases). The TCR sequence derives from a man aged 35-49 years in good health and CMV-seronegative. For the CDR3, the DNA is TGCGCCAGCAGCTTGGCGGCAGGGGTCCGAGGCTATGGCTACACCTTC. Amino acid sequence: CASSLAAGVRGYGYTF.